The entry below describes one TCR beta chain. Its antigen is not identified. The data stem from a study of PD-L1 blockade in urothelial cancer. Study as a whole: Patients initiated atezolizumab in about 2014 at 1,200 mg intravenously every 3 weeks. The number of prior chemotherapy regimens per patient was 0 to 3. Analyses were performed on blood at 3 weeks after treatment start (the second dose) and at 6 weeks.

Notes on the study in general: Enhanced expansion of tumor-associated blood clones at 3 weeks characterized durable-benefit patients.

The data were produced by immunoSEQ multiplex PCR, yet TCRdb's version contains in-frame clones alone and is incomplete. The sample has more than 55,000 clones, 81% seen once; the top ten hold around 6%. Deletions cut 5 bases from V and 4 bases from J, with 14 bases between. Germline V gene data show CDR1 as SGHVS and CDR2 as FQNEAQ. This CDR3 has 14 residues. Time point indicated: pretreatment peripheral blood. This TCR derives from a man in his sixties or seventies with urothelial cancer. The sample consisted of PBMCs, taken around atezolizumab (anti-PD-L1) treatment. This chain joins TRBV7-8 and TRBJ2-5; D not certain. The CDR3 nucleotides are TGTGCCAGCAGCCCATATAGCAGCCCAGAGACCCAGTACTTC. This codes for CASSPYSSPETQYF.